These 31 T cell receptor beta chains share one sample of origin, sequenced in a study of T cells in Graves' hyperthyroidism and ophthalmopathy. Regions amplified from RNA transcripts were the TCR beta CDR3 regions. TCR CDR3 underwent first-round RT-PCR with the HTBI primer set. TCRdb used MiXCR to reprocess the multiplex PCR reads, holding one entry per CDR3 protein. The data show roughly 660,000 distinct CDR3 sequences, with around 16% seen just once and about a sixth held by the top ten. Source material: blood. All receptors come from a man aged 50 to 59 with Graves' hyperthyroidism.

The CDR3 bases are TGTGCCAGCAGTTTACTAGCGGGTAATGATTACGAGCAGTACTTC. It encodes CASSLLAGNDYEQYF. The rearrangement uses TRBV27 and TRBJ2-7; 8 positions agree with TRBD2. Trimming at V came to 2 bases and at J to 4 bases, leaving 7 bases not matched to a gene. This CDR3 spans 15 amino acids. Germline V gives CDR1 MNHEY, CDR2 SMNVEV (reference sequence).

The chain couples TRBV14 to TRBJ2-1, with 10 bases matching TRBD2. The ends lost 2 bases at V and 4 bases at J; junction bases unmatched: 8. CDR3 length: 17 residues. Per the germline V gene, CDR1 is SGHDN and CDR2 is FVKESK. The CDR3 coding sequence is TGTGCCAGCAGCCAACCTCCGGCTAGCGGGAGTTACAATGAGCAGTTCTTC. Translation: CASSQPPASGSYNEQFF.

The genes are TRBV18 and TRBJ1-4; no clear D. CDR1 and CDR2 (germline): KGHSH, LQKENI. Trimming took off 5 bases at V and 3 bases at J, with 13 bases between the two ends. This CDR3 is 15 amino acids long. The CDR3 bases are TGTGCCAGCTCAGCCTCGATTGCACCTAATGAAAAACTGTTTTTT. The encoded protein is CASSASIAPNEKLFF.

The chain recombines TRBV27 with TRBJ1-1; D ambiguous. V lost 0 bases and J 0 bases, leaving 8 bases between the germline ends. In germline, CDR1 is MNHEY, CDR2 SMNVEV (reference sequence). CDR3 length equals 15 residues. In DNA, the CDR3 is TGTGCCAGCAGTTTATCGAACGGTATGAACACTGAAGCTTTCTTT. Its translation: CASSLSNGMNTEAFF.

This clonotype was observed at least ten times. CDR3 sequence (DNA): TGTGCCTGGAGTCTTGGATCGTACGAGCAGTACTTC. It is translated as CAWSLGSYEQYF. The rearrangement links TRBV30 to TRBJ2-7, with no clear D. This CDR3 is built from 12 residues. Trimming took 2 bases from V and 4 from J, leaving 9 bases between them. CDR1 is GTSNPN and CDR2 is SVGIG in the germline V gene (reference sequence).

This clonotype was counted between two and nine times. The genes are TRBV5-1 and TRBJ1-2; no reliable D call. Germline-derived CDR1 and CDR2 are SGHRS and YFSETQ. This CDR3 has 14 residues. V was shortened by 5 bases and J by 1 base, with 12 bases between the two germline ends. CDR3 sequence: CASRWNILNYGYTF. The CDR3 bases are TGCGCCAGCAGGTGGAACATACTTAACTATGGCTACACCTTC. Drawing the rest from reference TRBV5-1 and TRBJ1-2, the complete variable domain is KAGVTQTPRYLIKTRGQQVTLSCSPISGHRSVSWYQQTPGQGLQFLFEYFSETQRNKGNFPGRFSGRQFSNSRSEMNVSTLELGDSALYLCASRWNILNYGYTFGSGTRLTVV.

The chain uses TRBV20-1 and TRBJ2-2; TRBD2 agrees at 13 bases. Germline values: CDR1 DFQATT, CDR2 SNEGSKA (reference sequence). J gave up 4 bases and V 0 bases, and 5 bases lay outside the gene matches. The CDR3 runs to 17 residues. The CDR3 spells CSAREDGLAGVTGELFF. Written as DNA, the CDR3 is TGCAGTGCTAGAGAGGATGGACTAGCGGGGGTCACCGGGGAGCTGTTTTTT.

This clonotype turned up a few times. CDR3 amino acids: CSVNDRAGTEAFF. The CDR3 coding sequence is TGCAGCGTCAACGACAGGGCGGGGACTGAAGCTTTCTTT. This chain uses TRBV29-1 with TRBJ1-1; TRBD1 agrees at 7 bases. Unmatched junction bases numbered 9, after V lost 6 bases and J lost 5 bases. Germline-derived CDR1 and CDR2 are SQVTM and ANQGSEA. The CDR3 is made up of 13 amino acids.

The CDR3 here is CASGLGGGGYGYTF. The CDR3 region has the DNA TGTGCTAGTGGTTTGGGAGGGGGCGGCTATGGCTACACCTTC. V is TRBV12-5 and J is TRBJ1-2; TRBD1 aligns across 7 bases. Germline assignment: CDR1 LGHNT and CDR2 FRNRAP. The trim removed 1 base at V and 4 bases at J, leaving 3 bases unmatched. This CDR3 is 14 amino acids long. The variable domain in full, completed from reference TRBV12-5 and TRBJ1-2, reads DARVTQTPRHKVTEMGQEVTMRCQPILGHNTVFWYRQTMMQGLELLAYFRNRAPLDDSGMPKDRFSAEMPDATLATLKIQPSEPRDSAVYFCASGLGGGGYGYTFGSGTRLTVV.

This chain joins TRBV6-5 and TRBJ1-2, with 8 bases that match TRBD1. The V segment lost 4 bases and the J segment 2 bases; nucleotides outside the gene matches: 9. Germline V CDR1 and CDR2: MNHEY, SVGAGI. This CDR3 spans 16 amino acids. CDR3 loop: CASSSLSWTGNYGYTF. The DNA for the CDR3 is TGTGCCAGCAGTTCCCTGAGCTGGACAGGGAACTATGGCTACACCTTC.

This clonotype came up many times. The chain has TRBV2 and TRBJ2-3, with a tentative D call TRBD1 (6 bases). The CDR3 runs 15 residues. The germline CDR1 and CDR2 sequences are SNHLY and FYNNEI. Trimming took off 6 bases at V and 6 bases at J, with 19 bases between the two ends. CDR3 residues: CASSPGSGVSDTQYF. In DNA, the CDR3 is TGTGCCAGCAGCCCCGGCTCAGGGGTTTCGGATACGCAGTATTTT.

The V call is TRBV12-3 or TRBV12-4, the J call TRBJ1-5; perhaps TRBD1 as D (6 bases). V was trimmed by 6 bases and J by 5 bases, leaving 20 bases between them. The CDR3 contains 16 residues. The CDR3 reads CASSPLGQGSYQPQHF. The CDR3 nucleotides read TGTGCCAGCAGCCCCCTAGGGCAGGGGAGTTATCAGCCCCAGCATTTT.

This clonotype was observed many times. The chain joins TRBV27 to TRBJ2-5; 7 nucleotides line up with TRBD1. V dropped 5 bases and J dropped 4; count of bases not matched to a gene: 10. Looked up from germline, CDR1 is MNHEY and CDR2 is SMNVEV (reference sequence). This CDR3 is built from 15 residues. DNA for the CDR3: TGTGCCAGCAGTCCCACGGGACAGTTGGGAGAGACCCAGTACTTC. It translates to CASSPTGQLGETQYF.

The gene calls are TRBV6-1 and TRBJ1-2; D is unresolved. Looked up from germline, CDR1 is MNHNS and CDR2 is SASEGT. The CDR3 totals 13 residues. V was clipped by 4 bases and J by 2 bases, with 8 bases between them. The chain's CDR3 is CASSGHRNYGYTF. The CDR3 nucleotides are TGTGCCAGCAGTGGGCATCGCAACTATGGCTACACCTTC.

This clonotype was observed many times. The V gene is TRBV6-6, the J gene TRBJ2-2; D remains ambiguous. Between the trimmed V and J ends, which lost 0 bases and 3 bases, there was a span of 11 bases. The CDR3 has 16 residues. The germline CDR1 and CDR2 sequences are MNHNY and SVGAGI (reference sequence). The CDR3: CASSYSGWVHTGELFF. The CDR3 nucleotides read TGTGCCAGCAGTTACTCGGGTTGGGTGCACACCGGGGAGCTGTTTTTT.

At least ten counts were recorded for this clonotype. The V call is TRBV6-2 or TRBV6-3, the J call TRBJ2-7; the D gene could be TRBD1 or TRBD2 (6 bases each). The germline V and J ends were trimmed by 2 bases and 6 bases, with 14 bases remaining between them. Germline V gives CDR1 MNHEY, CDR2 SVGEGT. There are 14 residues in the CDR3. CDR3 region: CASSYVKGGFEQYF. The CDR3 region has the DNA TGTGCCAGCAGTTACGTGAAGGGGGGATTCGAGCAGTACTTC.

The rearrangement uses TRBV3-1 and TRBJ2-5; D perhaps matches TRBD1 (6 bases). CDR1 and CDR2 from the germline V gene are LGHDT and YNNKEL (reference sequence). V was pared by 4 bases and J by 2 bases, with 11 bases between. There are 14 residues in the CDR3. The CDR3 sequence: CASSPTGKQETQYF. DNA for the CDR3: TGTGCCAGCAGCCCGACAGGAAAACAAGAGACCCAGTACTTC.

J is TRBJ1-2 and V is TRBV7-9, with unresolved D. The CDR3 is made up of 13 amino acids. The V end lost 7 bases, the J end lost 4 bases, and 13 bases lay between the germline ends. Germline lookup yields CDR1 SEHNR and CDR2 FQNEAQ (reference sequence). CDR3 sequence reads: CASNSPGSYGYTF. DNA of the CDR3: TGTGCCAGCAACTCGCCCGGCAGCTATGGCTACACCTTC. Supplemented by reference TRBV7-9 and TRBJ1-2, the full variable domain reads DTGVSQNPRHKITKRGQNVTFRCDPISEHNRLYWYRQTLGQGPEFLTYFQNEAQLEKSRLLSDRFSAERPKGSFSTLEIQRTEQGDSAMYLCASNSPGSYGYTFGSGTRLTVV.

The genes are TRBV12-5 and TRBJ1-1; 7 nucleotides match TRBD1. Per the germline V gene, CDR1 is LGHNT and CDR2 is FRNRAP. V lost 1 base to trimming and J lost 4 bases; unmatched junction nucleotides: 3. The CDR3 sequence is 14 residues long. CDR3 nucleotides: TGTGCTAGTGGTTTGGCCGACAGGGTCACTGAAGCTTTCTTT. This codes for CASGLADRVTEAFF.

This clonotype has a count of ten or more. The V and J genes are TRBV20-1 and TRBJ2-3, with 8 positions matching TRBD1. Germline V gene data show CDR1 as DFQATT and CDR2 as SNEGSKA (reference sequence). There are 14 residues in the CDR3. V was pared by 5 bases and J by 3 bases, with 7 bases of the junction left unmatched. CDR3 in DNA: TGCAGTGCTGCCCAGGGGGCTATAACAGATACGCAGTATTTT. Amino acids: CSAAQGAITDTQYF.

A few counts support this clonotype. This chain connects TRBV19 to TRBJ2-1, with D possibly being TRBD1 or TRBD2 (5 bases each). The CDR3 length is 16 residues. The V end was cut by 5 bases, the J end by 2 bases, with 16 bases between. Looked up from germline, CDR1 is LNHDA and CDR2 is SQIVND (reference sequence). CDR3 loop: CASSAHRDHAYNEQFF. The CDR3 DNA is TGTGCCAGTAGTGCCCACCGGGACCATGCCTACAATGAGCAGTTCTTC.

This clonotype was detected many times. The chain is built from TRBV12-3 or TRBV12-4 and TRBJ1-1, with D tentatively TRBD1 (6 bases). The V gene lost 7 bases and the J gene lost 7 bases, with 16 bases spanning the gap. This CDR3 spans 13 amino acids. For the CDR3, the DNA is TGTGCCAGCATTGCGGTGGGGGCCGGTGAAGCTTTCTTT. Translation: CASIAVGAGEAFF.

This chain links TRBV19 with TRBJ2-6, with D unresolved. Germline V lookup: CDR1 LNHDA, CDR2 SQIVND (reference sequence). The V end lost 8 bases, the J end lost 4 bases, and 12 bases lay between the germline ends. This CDR3 comprises 14 residues. CDR3 bases: TGTGCCAGTCACACCCTGGGAGGGGCCAACGTCCTGACTTTC. Residues: CASHTLGGANVLTF.

This chain links TRBV11-2 with TRBJ2-7, with TRBD2 matching over 10 bases. This CDR3 has 16 amino acids. The V gene end was trimmed by 1 base and the J gene end by 0 bases; junction bases not matched to a gene: 3. The germline V gene has CDR1 SGHAT and CDR2 FQNNGV. CDR3 DNA: TGTGCCAGCAGCTTAGTGACTAGCGGGTCCTCCTACGAGCAGTACTTC. It is translated as CASSLVTSGSSYEQYF.

This clonotype showed up many times. The V and J genes are TRBV28 and TRBJ2-2, with TRBD1 identical over 9 bases. CDR1 and CDR2 (germline): MDHEN, SYDVKM. Unmatched junction bases numbered 6, after V lost 6 bases and J lost 4 bases. The CDR3 extends over 15 amino acids. CDR3 amino acids: CASSSRDRVTGELFF. CDR3 sequence (DNA): TGTGCCAGCAGCAGCCGGGACAGGGTCACCGGGGAGCTGTTTTTT.

This clonotype has ten or more counts. The rearrangement links TRBV27 to TRBJ2-1, with 13 bases fitting TRBD2. V lost 3 bases, J lost 8 bases, and 7 bases stayed unmatched. The CDR3 extends over 16 amino acids. CDR1 MNHEY and CDR2 SMNVEV come from the germline V gene (reference sequence). The DNA of the CDR3 is TGTGCCAGCAGTTTCATACTAGCGGGAGGGCCCCATGAGCAGTTCTTC. Translating gives CASSFILAGGPHEQFF.

This clonotype was counted many times. This chain joins TRBV5-1 and TRBJ1-1, with D unclear. This CDR3 has 15 residues. Germline V gives CDR1 SGHRS, CDR2 YFSETQ. V lost 0 bases to trimming and J lost 1 base, with 10 bases between them. This chain's CDR3 is CASSLVATKNTEAFF. DNA for the CDR3: TGCGCCAGCAGCTTGGTGGCTACAAAGAACACTGAAGCTTTCTTT.

This clonotype was counted ten times or more. This chain joins TRBV5-1 and TRBJ1-6; tentatively, D is TRBD1 (5 bases). Trimming shortened V by 3 bases and J by 0 bases, and 13 bases separated the two germline ends. The CDR3 loop spans 17 amino acids. Germline lookup yields CDR1 SGHRS and CDR2 YFSETQ. CDR3 region: CASSSDSLSSYNSPLHF. The CDR3 region has the DNA TGCGCCAGCAGCTCCGACAGCTTGAGCTCCTATAATTCACCCCTCCACTTT.

This clonotype was seen repeatedly, ten times or more. The chain couples TRBV11-3 to TRBJ2-1; 14 positions agree with TRBD2. Trimming at V came to 8 bases and at J to 8 bases, leaving 8 bases not matched to a gene. CDR1 is SGHNT, CDR2 YENEEA, per germline. The CDR3 contains 15 residues. The CDR3 DNA is TGTGCCAGCGCCCCCGGGACTAGCGGGAGCCATGAGCAGTTCTTC. Residues: CASAPGTSGSHEQFF.

This chain uses TRBV7-3 with TRBJ1-2, with 8 positions matching TRBD1. CDR3 length: 18 amino acids. CDR1 and CDR2 (germline): SGHTA, FQGTGA. Trimming cost V 1 base and J 6 bases; bases outside gene matches: 16. The CDR3 spells CASSLRGSGGQSKNGYTF. CDR3 DNA sequence: TGTGCCAGCAGCTTAAGAGGGTCAGGGGGCCAGTCTAAGAATGGCTACACCTTC.

This chain links TRBV28 with TRBJ2-1; TRBD2 agrees at 8 bases. This CDR3 region has 16 residues. The J segment lost 7 bases and the V segment lost 5 bases, leaving 13 bases of the junction unmatched. Germline V gene lookup returns CDR1 MDHEN and CDR2 SYDVKM. The CDR3 region is CASSPLGGGPGNEQFF. CDR3 DNA: TGTGCCAGCAGTCCCCTGGGCGGGGGGCCTGGTAATGAGCAGTTCTTC.